A single sample is the source of the 4 T cell receptor beta chains below, sequenced in a study of shared T cell receptors in the human thymus. The method was immunoSEQ multiplex PCR; TCRdb's version includes in-frame clones alone and lacks a portion of them. The table has about 380,000 clones, about 95% seen once. The source material was thymocytes. The receptors were gathered from a human donor.

The chain carries TRBV11-3 and TRBJ2-2, with 11 bases lining up with TRBD2. The V gene end was trimmed by 5 bases and the J gene end by 6 bases; junction bases not matched to a gene: 11. The CDR3 runs to 17 residues. CDR1 is SGHNT and CDR2 is YENEEA in the germline V gene. CDR3 nucleotides: TGTGCCAGCAGCATACTAGCGGGAGCGATGGTAGCCGGGGAGCTGTTTTTT. Protein product: CASSILAGAMVAGELFF.

The chain carries TRBV7-9 and TRBJ2-7; unclear D gene. V was trimmed by 2 bases and J by 7 bases, leaving 6 bases between them. CDR3 length equals 11 residues. From germline, CDR1 is SEHNR and CDR2 FQNEAQ (reference sequence). The chain's CDR3 is CASSLTQEQYF. CDR3 sequence (DNA): TGTGCCAGCAGCTTAACCCAGGAGCAGTACTTC.

The rearrangement joins TRBV28 to TRBJ2-1; TRBD1 matches at 9 bases. V gave up 7 bases and J gave up 7 bases; unmatched junction bases: 14. This CDR3 is built from 16 residues. Germline V lookup: CDR1 MDHEN, CDR2 SYDVKM. CDR3 bases: TGTGCCAGCACTCGGAAATCGGGACAGGGTTCGAATGAGCAGTTCTTC. Translation gives CASTRKSGQGSNEQFF.

Regarding this clone: The DNA is omitted, as the CDR3 cannot be located on it reliably, and the CDR3 follows TCRdb's listing. The gene calls are TRBV27 and TRBJ2-7; the listed D gene, TRBD1, was not tested against the DNA. Germline loops: CDR1 MNHEY, CDR2 SMNVEV (reference sequence). The CDR3 extends over 13 residues, inclusive of both ends. CDR3: CASSVGQGTWEYF.